This is a list of T cell receptor beta chains from one sample in a study of T cell responses to AZD1222 COVID-19 vaccine. Sequenced by immunoSEQ multiplex PCR; TCRdb stores in-frame clones only, minus some. Here the sample spans approximately 100,000 clones, roughly 89% being singletons. This sample comprised peripheral blood, obtained on day 0 of AZD1222 vaccination. Receptor source: an adult in good health. CDR3s include the opening cysteine and the closing phenylalanine or tryptophan.

v_gene: TRBV7-9
CDR3aa: CASSPPRWAGNTIYF

v_gene: TRBV19
CDR3aa: CASSPSAGGSYNEQFF

v_gene: TRBV28
CDR3aa: CASSFERGNQPQHF

v_gene: TRBV2
CDR3aa: CASNFGGGYEQYF

v_gene: TRBV5-1
CDR3aa: CASSFGGPQYEQYF

v_gene: TRBV10-3
CDR3aa: CAISGQGGTEAFF

v_gene: TRBV19
CDR3aa: CASSIAAGMVNYGYTF

v_gene: TRBV18
CDR3aa: CASSPLPSGQSSSYEQYF

v_gene: TRBV7-9
CDR3aa: CASSLVNSYEQYF

v_gene: TRBV3-1/TRBV3-2
CDR3aa: CASSQDLWSENTGELFF